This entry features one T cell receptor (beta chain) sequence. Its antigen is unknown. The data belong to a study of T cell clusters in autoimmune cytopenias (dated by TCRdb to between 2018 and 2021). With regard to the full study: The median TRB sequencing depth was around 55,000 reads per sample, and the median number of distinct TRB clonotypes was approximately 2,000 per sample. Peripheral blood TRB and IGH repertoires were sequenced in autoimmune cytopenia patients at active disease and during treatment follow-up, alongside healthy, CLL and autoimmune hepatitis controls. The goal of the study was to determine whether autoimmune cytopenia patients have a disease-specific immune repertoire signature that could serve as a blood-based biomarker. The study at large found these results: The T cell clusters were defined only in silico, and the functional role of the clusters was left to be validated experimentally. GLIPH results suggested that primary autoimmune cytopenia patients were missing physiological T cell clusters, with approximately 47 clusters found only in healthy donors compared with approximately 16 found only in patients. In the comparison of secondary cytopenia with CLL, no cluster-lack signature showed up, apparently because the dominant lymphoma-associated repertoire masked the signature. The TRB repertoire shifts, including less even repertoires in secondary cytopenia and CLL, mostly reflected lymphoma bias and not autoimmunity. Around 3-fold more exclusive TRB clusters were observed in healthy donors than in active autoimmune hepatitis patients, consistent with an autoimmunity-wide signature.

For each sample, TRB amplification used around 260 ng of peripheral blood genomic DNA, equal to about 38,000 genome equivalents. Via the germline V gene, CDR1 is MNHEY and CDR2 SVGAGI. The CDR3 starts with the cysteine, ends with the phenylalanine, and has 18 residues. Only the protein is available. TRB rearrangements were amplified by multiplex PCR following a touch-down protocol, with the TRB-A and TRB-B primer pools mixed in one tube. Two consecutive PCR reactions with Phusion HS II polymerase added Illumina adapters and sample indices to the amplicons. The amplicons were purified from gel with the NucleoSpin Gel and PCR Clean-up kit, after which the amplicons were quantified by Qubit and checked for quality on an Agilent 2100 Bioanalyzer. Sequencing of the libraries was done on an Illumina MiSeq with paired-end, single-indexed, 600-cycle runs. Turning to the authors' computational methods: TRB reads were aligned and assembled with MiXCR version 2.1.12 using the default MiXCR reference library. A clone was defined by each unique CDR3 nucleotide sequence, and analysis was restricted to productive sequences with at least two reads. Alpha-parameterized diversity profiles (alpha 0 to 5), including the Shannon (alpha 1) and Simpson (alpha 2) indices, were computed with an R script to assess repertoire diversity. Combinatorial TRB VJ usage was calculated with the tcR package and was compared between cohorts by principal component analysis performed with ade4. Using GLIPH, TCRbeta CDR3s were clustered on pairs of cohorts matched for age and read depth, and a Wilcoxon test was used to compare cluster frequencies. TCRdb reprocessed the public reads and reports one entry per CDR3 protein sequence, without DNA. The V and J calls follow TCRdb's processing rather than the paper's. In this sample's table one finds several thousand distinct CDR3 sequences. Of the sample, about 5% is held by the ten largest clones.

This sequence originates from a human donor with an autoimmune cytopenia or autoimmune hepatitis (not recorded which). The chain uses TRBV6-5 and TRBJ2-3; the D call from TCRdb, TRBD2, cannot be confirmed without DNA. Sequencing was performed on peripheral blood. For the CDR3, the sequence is CASSYSNYAGGSTDTQYF.